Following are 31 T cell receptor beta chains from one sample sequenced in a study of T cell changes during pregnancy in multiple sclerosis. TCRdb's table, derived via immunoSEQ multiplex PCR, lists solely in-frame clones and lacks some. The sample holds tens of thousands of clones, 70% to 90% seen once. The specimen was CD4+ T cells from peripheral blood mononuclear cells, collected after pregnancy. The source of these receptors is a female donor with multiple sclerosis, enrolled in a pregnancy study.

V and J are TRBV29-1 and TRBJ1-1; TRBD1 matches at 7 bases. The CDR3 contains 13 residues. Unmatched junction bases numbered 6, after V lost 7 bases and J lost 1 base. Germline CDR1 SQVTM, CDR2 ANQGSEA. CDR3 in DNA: TGCAGCGCCGACAGGGACCAGAACACTGAAGCTTTCTTT. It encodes CSADRDQNTEAFF.

The CDR3 nucleotides are TGTGCCAGCAGCCGGGACAATAACTATGGCTACACCTTC. Its translation: CASSRDNNYGYTF. The chain combines TRBV9 with TRBJ1-2; TRBD1 is a possible D gene (6 bases). Germline CDR1 and CDR2: SGDLS and YYNGEE. Trimming took off 4 bases at V and 1 base at J, with 8 bases between the two ends. This CDR3 contains 13 residues. The entire variable domain, with the rest obtained from reference TRBV9 and TRBJ1-2, is as follows: DSGVTQTPKHLITATGQRVTLRCSPRSGDLSVYWYQQSLDQGLQFLIQYYNGEERAKGNILERFSAQQFPDLHSELNLSSLELGDSALYFCASSRDNNYGYTFGSGTRLTVV.

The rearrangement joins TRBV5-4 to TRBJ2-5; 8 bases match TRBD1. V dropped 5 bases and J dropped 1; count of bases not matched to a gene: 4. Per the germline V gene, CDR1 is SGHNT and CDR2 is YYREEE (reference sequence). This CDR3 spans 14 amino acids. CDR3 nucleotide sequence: TGTGCCAGCAGTTTCGGACAGGGCCAAGAGACCCAGTACTTC. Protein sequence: CASSFGQGQETQYF.

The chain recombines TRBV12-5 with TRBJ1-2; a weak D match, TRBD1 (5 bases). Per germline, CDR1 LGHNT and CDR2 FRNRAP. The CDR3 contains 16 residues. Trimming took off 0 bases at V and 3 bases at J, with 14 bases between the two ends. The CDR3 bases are TGTGCTAGTGGTTTGGTACGGGGAGGGGAAGACTATGGCTACACCTTC. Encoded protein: CASGLVRGGEDYGYTF.

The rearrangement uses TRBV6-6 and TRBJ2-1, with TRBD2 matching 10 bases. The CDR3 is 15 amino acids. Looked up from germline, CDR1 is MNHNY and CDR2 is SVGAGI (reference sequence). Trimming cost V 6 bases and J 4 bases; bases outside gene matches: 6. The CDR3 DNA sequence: TGTGCCAGCAGCCAAACTAGCGGGGCTTACAATGAGCAGTTCTTC. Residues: CASSQTSGAYNEQFF.

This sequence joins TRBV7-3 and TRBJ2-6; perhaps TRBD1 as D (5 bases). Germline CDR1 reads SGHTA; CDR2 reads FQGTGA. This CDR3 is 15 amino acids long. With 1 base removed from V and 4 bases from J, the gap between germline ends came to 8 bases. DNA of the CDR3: TGTGCCAGCAGCTTAAGGGGCGAAGGGGCCAACGTCCTGACTTTC. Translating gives CASSLRGEGANVLTF.

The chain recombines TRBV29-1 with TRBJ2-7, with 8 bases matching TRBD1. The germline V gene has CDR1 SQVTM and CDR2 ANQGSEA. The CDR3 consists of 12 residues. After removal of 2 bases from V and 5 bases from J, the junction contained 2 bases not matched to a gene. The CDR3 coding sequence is TGCAGCGTTGAACAGGGGGCCCACGAGCAGTACTTC. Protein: CSVEQGAHEQYF.

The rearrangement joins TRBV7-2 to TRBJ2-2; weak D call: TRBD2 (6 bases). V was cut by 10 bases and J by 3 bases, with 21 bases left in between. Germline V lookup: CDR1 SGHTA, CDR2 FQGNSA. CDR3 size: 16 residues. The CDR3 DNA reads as TGTGCCATCAATGGTGGGGCGGGGAGCTACACCGGGGAGCTGTTTTTT. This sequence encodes CAINGGAGSYTGELFF.

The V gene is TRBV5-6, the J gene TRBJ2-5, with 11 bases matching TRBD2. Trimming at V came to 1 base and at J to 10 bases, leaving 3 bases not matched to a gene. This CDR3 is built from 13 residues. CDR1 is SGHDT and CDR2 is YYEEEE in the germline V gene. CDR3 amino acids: CASSLRLAGGQYF. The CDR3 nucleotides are TGTGCCAGCAGCTTGAGGCTAGCGGGGGGCCAGTACTTC. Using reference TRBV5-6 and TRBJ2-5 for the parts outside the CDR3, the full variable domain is DAGVTQSPTHLIKTRGQQVTLRCSPKSGHDTVSWYQQALGQGPQFIFQYYEEEERQRGNFPDRFSGHQFPNYSSELNVNALLLGDSALYLCASSLRLAGGQYFGPGTRLLVL.

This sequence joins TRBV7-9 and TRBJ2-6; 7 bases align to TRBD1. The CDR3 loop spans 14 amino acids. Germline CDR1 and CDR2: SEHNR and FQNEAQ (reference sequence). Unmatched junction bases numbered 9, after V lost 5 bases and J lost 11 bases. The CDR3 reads CASSLTGYRDVLTF. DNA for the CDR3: TGTGCCAGCAGCCTGACAGGGTACCGCGACGTCCTGACTTTC.

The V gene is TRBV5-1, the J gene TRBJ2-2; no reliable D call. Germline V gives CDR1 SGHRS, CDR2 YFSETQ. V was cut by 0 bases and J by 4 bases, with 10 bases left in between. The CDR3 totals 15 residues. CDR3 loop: CASSLDVTSTGELFF. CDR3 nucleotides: TGCGCCAGCAGCTTGGACGTGACTTCCACCGGGGAGCTGTTTTTT. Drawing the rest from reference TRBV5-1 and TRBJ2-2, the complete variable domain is KAGVTQTPRYLIKTRGQQVTLSCSPISGHRSVSWYQQTPGQGLQFLFEYFSETQRNKGNFPGRFSGRQFSNSRSEMNVSTLELGDSALYLCASSLDVTSTGELFFGEGSRLTVL.

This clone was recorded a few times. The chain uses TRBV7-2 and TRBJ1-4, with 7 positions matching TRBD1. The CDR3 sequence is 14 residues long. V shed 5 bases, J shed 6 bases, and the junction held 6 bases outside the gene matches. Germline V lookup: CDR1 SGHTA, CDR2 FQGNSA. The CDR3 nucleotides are TGTGCCAGCAGCCTGCGACAGGGCGATGAAAAACTGTTTTTT. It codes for CASSLRQGDEKLFF.

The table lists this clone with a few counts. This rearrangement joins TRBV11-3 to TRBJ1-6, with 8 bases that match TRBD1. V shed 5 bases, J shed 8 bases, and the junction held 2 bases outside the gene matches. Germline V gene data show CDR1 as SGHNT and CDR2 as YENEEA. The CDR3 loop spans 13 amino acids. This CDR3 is CASSTDRDSPLHF. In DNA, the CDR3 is TGTGCCAGCAGCACGGACAGGGATTCACCCCTCCACTTT.

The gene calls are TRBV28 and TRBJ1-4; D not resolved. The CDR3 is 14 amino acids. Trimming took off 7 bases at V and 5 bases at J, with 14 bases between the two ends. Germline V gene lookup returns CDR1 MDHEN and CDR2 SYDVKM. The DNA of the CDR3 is TGTGCCAGCACCTCCCTGGAGGTAAATGAAAAACTGTTTTTT. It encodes CASTSLEVNEKLFF.

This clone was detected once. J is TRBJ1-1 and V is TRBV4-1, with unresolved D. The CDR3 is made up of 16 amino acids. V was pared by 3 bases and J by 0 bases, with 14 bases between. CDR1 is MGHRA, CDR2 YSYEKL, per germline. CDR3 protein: CASSHFLGEMNTEAFF. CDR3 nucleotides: TGCGCCAGCAGCCATTTCCTCGGTGAGATGAACACTGAAGCTTTCTTT.

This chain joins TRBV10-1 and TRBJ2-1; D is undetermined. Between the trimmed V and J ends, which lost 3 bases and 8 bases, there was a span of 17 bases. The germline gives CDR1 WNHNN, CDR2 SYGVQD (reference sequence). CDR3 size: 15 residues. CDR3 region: CASSDRMAAVDEQFF. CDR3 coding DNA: TGCGCCAGCAGTGATAGAATGGCGGCAGTGGATGAGCAGTTCTTC.

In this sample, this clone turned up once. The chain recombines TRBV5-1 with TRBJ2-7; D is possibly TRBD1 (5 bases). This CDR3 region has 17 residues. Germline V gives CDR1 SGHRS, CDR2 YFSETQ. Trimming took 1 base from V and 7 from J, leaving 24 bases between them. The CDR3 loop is CASSLRFPGQLNREQYF. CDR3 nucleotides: TGCGCCAGCAGCTTGAGGTTTCCAGGGCAGCTTAATCGGGAGCAGTACTTC.

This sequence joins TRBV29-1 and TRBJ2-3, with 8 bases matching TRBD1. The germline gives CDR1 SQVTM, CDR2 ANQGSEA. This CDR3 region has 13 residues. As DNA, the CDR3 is TGCAGTTCAGGGGGCCGGGGCACAGATACGCAGTATTTT. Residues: CSSGGRGTDTQYF.

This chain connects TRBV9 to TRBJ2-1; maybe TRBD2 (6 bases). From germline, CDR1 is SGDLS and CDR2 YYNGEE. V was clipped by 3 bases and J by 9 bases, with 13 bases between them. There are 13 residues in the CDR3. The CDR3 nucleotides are TGTGCCAGCAGCGGGGACTTCGGTAGTGAGCAGTTCTTC. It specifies CASSGDFGSEQFF.

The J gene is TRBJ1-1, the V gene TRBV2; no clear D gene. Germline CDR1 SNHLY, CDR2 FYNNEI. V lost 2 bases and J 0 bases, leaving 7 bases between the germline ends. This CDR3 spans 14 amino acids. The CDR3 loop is CASSERRMNTEAFF. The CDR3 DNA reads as TGTGCCAGCAGTGAAAGGCGGATGAACACTGAAGCTTTCTTT.

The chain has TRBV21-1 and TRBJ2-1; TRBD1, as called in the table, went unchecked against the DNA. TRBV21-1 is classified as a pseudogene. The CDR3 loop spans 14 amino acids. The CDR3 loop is CASSTQGVYNEQFF. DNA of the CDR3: TGTGCCAGCAGCACCCAGGGCGTATACAATGAGCAGTTCTTC.

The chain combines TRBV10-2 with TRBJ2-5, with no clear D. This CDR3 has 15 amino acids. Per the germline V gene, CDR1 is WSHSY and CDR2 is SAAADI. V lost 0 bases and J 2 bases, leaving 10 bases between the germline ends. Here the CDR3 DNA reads TGCGCCAGCAGTGAGTCAGGAGTCTGGCAAGAGACCCAGTACTTC. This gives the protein CASSESGVWQETQYF.

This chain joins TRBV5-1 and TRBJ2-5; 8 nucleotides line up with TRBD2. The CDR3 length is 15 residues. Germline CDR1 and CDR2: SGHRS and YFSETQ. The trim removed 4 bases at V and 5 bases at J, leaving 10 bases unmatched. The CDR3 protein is CASSELAGGGETQYF. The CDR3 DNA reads TGCGCCAGCAGCGAGCTTGCGGGGGGCGGGGAGACCCAGTACTTC. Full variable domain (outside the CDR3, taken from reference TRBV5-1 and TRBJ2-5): KAGVTQTPRYLIKTRGQQVTLSCSPISGHRSVSWYQQTPGQGLQFLFEYFSETQRNKGNFPGRFSGRQFSNSRSEMNVSTLELGDSALYLCASSELAGGGETQYFGPGTRLLVL.

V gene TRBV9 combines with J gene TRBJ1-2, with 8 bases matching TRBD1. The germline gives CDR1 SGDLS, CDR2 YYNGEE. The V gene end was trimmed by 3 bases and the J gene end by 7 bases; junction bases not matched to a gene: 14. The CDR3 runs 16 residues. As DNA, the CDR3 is TGTGCCAGCAGCGCCTACACCATCGGACAGGGCGGTGGCTACACCTTC. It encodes CASSAYTIGQGGGYTF. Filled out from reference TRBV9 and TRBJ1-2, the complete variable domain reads DSGVTQTPKHLITATGQRVTLRCSPRSGDLSVYWYQQSLDQGLQFLIQYYNGEERAKGNILERFSAQQFPDLHSELNLSSLELGDSALYFCASSAYTIGQGGGYTFGSGTRLTVV.

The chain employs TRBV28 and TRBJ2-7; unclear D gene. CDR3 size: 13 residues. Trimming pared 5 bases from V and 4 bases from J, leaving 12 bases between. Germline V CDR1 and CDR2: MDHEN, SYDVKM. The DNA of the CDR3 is TGTGCCAGCAGTCGGAGTCCATCATACGAGCAGTACTTC. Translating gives CASSRSPSYEQYF.

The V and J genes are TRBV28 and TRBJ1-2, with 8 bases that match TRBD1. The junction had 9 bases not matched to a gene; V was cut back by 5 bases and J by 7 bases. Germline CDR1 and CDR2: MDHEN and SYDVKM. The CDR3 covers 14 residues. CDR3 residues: CASSPGQGISGYTF. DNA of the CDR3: TGTGCCAGCAGTCCCGGACAGGGTATCAGTGGCTACACCTTC.

CDR3 DNA sequence: TGTGCCAGCAGCTCTGACAGGGGGCGGGGTGAAGCTTTCTTT. Translated, it gives CASSSDRGRGEAFF. This sequence joins TRBV14 and TRBJ1-1, with 10 bases matching TRBD1. Germline CDR1 reads SGHDN; CDR2 reads FVKESK. The J segment lost 7 bases and the V segment lost 5 bases, leaving 7 bases of the junction unmatched. This CDR3 is 14 amino acids long.

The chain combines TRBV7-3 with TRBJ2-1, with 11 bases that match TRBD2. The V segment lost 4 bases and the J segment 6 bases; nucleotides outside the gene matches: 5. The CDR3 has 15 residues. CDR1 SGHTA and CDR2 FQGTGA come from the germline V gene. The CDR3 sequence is CASSSLAGDLNEQFF. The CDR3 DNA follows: TGTGCCAGCAGCTCACTAGCGGGGGATCTCAATGAGCAGTTCTTC.

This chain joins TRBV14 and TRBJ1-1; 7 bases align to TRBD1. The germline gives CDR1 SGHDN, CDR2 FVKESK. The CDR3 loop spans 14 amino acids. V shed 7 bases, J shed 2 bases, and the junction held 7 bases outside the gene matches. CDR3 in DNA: TGTGCCAGCAACCGACAGGGATTTAACACTGAAGCTTTCTTT. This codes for CASNRQGFNTEAFF.

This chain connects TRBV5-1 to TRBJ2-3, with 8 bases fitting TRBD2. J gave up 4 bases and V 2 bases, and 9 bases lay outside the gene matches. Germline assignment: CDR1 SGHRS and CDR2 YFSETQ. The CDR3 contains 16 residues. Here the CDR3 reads CASSLIVSGGPDTQYF. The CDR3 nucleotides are TGCGCCAGCAGCTTAATTGTAAGCGGGGGTCCAGATACGCAGTATTTT.

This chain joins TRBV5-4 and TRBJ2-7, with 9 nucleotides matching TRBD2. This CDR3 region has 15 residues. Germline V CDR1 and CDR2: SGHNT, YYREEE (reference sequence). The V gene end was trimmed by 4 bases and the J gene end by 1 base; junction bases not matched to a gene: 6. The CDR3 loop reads CASSTLTSGSYEQYF. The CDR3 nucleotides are TGTGCCAGCAGCACGCTGACTAGCGGTTCCTACGAGCAGTACTTC. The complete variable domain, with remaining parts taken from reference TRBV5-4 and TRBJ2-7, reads ETGVTQSPTHLIKTRGQQVTLRCSSQSGHNTVSWYQQALGQGPQFIFQYYREEENGRGNFPPRFSGLQFPNYSSELNVNALELDDSALYLCASSTLTSGSYEQYFGPGTRLTVT.